The 29 T cell receptor beta chains below all came from one sample that was sequenced in a study of T cell responses to AZD1222 COVID-19 vaccine. The repertoire was sequenced with immunoSEQ multiplex PCR; TCRdb's copy has only in-frame clones and lacks some. This table holds 80,000 to 100,000 clones, 85% to 90% found once. The sample here was peripheral blood, taken 28 days after the second AZD1222 dose. The source is an adult who received the AZD1222 COVID-19 vaccine.

This chain connects TRBV7-7 to TRBJ1-1, with no clear D. This CDR3 region has 14 residues. V lost 5 bases and J lost 1, with 11 bases in between. Germline lookup yields CDR1 SSHAT and CDR2 FNYEAQ (reference sequence). The CDR3 here is CASSKLDGNTEAFF. In nucleotides, the CDR3 is TGTGCCAGCAGCAAACTGGATGGGAACACTGAAGCTTTCTTT.

This clone turned up a few times. Mismatch with germline at one junction end may stem from a read error. J is TRBJ1-2 and V is TRBV5-8; D is unclear. This CDR3 is 13 amino acids long. From germline, CDR1 is SGHTS and CDR2 YDEGEE. CDR3 loop: CASSPDRALFQDF. The CDR3 region has the DNA TGTGCCAGCAGCCCCGACCGGGCCCTCTTCCAAGACTTC.

By share of the sample, this clone is medium-sized (0.01 to 0.1%). The rearrangement joins TRBV9 to TRBJ2-2; 9 positions match TRBD1. Germline lookup yields CDR1 SGDLS and CDR2 YYNGEE. The trim removed 3 bases at V and 8 bases at J, leaving 5 bases unmatched. The CDR3 covers 14 residues. CDR3 residues: CASSATGGGGELFF. The CDR3 DNA is TGTGCCAGCAGCGCGACAGGGGGAGGAGGGGAGCTGTTTTTT.

The chain recombines TRBV4-2 with TRBJ1-5; a possible D gene is TRBD1 (5 bases). Between the trimmed V and J ends, which lost 2 bases and 5 bases, there was a span of 13 bases. This CDR3 comprises 15 residues. In germline, CDR1 is LGHNA, CDR2 YNFKEQ. The CDR3 region has the DNA TGTGCCAGCAGCCAATTCGGGACCCAAGATCAGCCCCAGCATTTT. This sequence encodes CASSQFGTQDQPQHF.

This clone has more than one count but fewer than ten. V usage is TRBV27 and J usage is TRBJ2-1; weak D call: TRBD1 (6 bases). The V end lost 8 bases, the J end lost 1 base, and 9 bases lay between the germline ends. This CDR3 contains 13 residues. Germline loops: CDR1 MNHEY, CDR2 SMNVEV (reference sequence). The CDR3 region is CASGGPSYNEQFF. In nucleotides, the CDR3 is TGTGCCAGCGGGGGCCCTTCCTACAATGAGCAGTTCTTC.

The chain recombines TRBV7-6 with TRBJ2-3; 8 bases fit TRBD2. CDR1 SGHVS and CDR2 FNYEAQ come from the germline V gene. Trimming took 3 bases from V and 3 from J; bases not matched to a gene: 5. CDR3 size: 15 residues. DNA of the CDR3: TGTGCCAGCAGCTTGGCTAGCGGGCGTACAGATACGCAGTATTTT. Translation gives CASSLASGRTDTQYF. Based on the CDR3 plus reference TRBV7-6 and TRBJ2-3, the full variable domain is GAGVSQSPRYKVTKRGQDVALRCDPISGHVSLYWYRQALGQGPEFLTYFNYEAQQDKSGLPNDRFSAERPEGSISTLTIQRTEQRDSAMYRCASSLASGRTDTQYFGPGTRLTVL.

The gene calls are TRBV28 and TRBJ1-6; possibly TRBD1 for D (5 bases). This CDR3 is built from 14 residues. V was shortened by 3 bases and J by 10 bases, with 13 bases between the two germline ends. Germline CDR1 MDHEN, CDR2 SYDVKM. This CDR3 reads CASSFGDLGSPLHF. The CDR3 DNA follows: TGTGCCAGCAGTTTCGGGGACCTGGGATCACCCCTCCACTTT.

The chain joins TRBV10-2 to TRBJ2-1, with a possible D match to TRBD2 (7 bases). Per germline, CDR1 WSHSY and CDR2 SAAADI. The CDR3 is 14 residues long. Between the trimmed V and J ends, which lost 8 bases and 9 bases, there was a span of 20 bases. The CDR3 sequence: CASSPVGGAVEQFF. CDR3 nucleotide sequence: TGCGCCAGCTCACCGGTTGGGGGGGCGGTTGAGCAGTTCTTC.

The genes are TRBV30 and TRBJ1-6; 7 bases fit TRBD1. The CDR3 is made up of 18 amino acids. The ends lost 0 bases at V and 0 bases at J; junction bases unmatched: 8. Germline CDR1 reads GTSNPN; CDR2 reads SVGIG (reference sequence). Here the CDR3 reads CAWSVRSGGNSYNSPLHF. For the CDR3, the DNA is TGTGCCTGGAGTGTACGGTCAGGGGGGAACTCCTATAATTCACCCCTCCACTTT.

The CDR3 nucleotides read TGTGCCAGCAGTTACTCCGAACTAGCGGGGGGAGATACGCAGTATTTT. This encodes CASSYSELAGGDTQYF. This rearrangement joins TRBV6-5 to TRBJ2-3, with TRBD2 identical over 12 bases. After removal of 0 bases from V and 5 bases from J, the junction contained 3 bases not matched to a gene. The CDR3 length is 16 residues. In germline, CDR1 is MNHEY, CDR2 SVGAGI.

This chain links TRBV25-1 with TRBJ2-5; D is unresolved. Trimming took off 4 bases at V and 1 base at J, with 16 bases between the two ends. Germline CDR1 and CDR2: MGHDK and SYGVNS. This CDR3 comprises 16 residues. The CDR3 coding sequence is TGTGCCAGCAGTGGGAAGGGTGTGAGAAGCCAAGAGACCCAGTACTTC. This codes for CASSGKGVRSQETQYF.

The chain combines TRBV5-1 with TRBJ1-6; D unclear. There are 16 residues in the CDR3. Per germline, CDR1 SGHRS and CDR2 YFSETQ. Trimming stripped 3 bases from V and 0 bases from J, with 10 bases between. The CDR3 region has the DNA TGCGCCAGCAGCTCAACCCCCCTCTCCTATAATTCACCCCTCCACTTT. Encoded protein: CASSSTPLSYNSPLHF.

The chain employs TRBV11-2 and TRBJ2-2, with D possibly matching TRBD2 (5 bases). The CDR3 consists of 14 residues. Trimming stripped 4 bases from V and 2 bases from J, with 8 bases between. The V gene's germline CDR1 is SGHAT and CDR2 FQNNGV. CDR3 amino acids: CASSYRLNTGELFF. The CDR3 coding sequence is TGTGCCAGCAGCTACCGACTAAACACCGGGGAGCTGTTTTTT.

This chain links TRBV7-9 with TRBJ1-2; D unclear. The CDR3 contains 13 residues. V was pared by 3 bases and J by 0 bases, with 5 bases between. CDR1 SEHNR and CDR2 FQNEAQ come from the germline V gene (reference sequence). CDR3 in DNA: TGTGCCAGCAGCTTCGGGACTAACTATGGCTACACCTTC. Its protein product is CASSFGTNYGYTF.

The chain joins TRBV3-1 (or the pseudogene TRBV3-2) to TRBJ2-5, with 12 bases that match TRBD2. Germline V CDR1 and CDR2: LGHDT, YNNKEL (reference sequence). The CDR3 has 18 amino acids. Trimming at V came to 2 bases and at J to 2 bases, leaving 9 bases not matched to a gene. CDR3 in amino acids: CASSQLAGGQGVQETQYF. In DNA form, the CDR3 reads TGTGCCAGCAGCCAACTAGCGGGGGGGCAAGGGGTACAAGAGACCCAGTACTTC.

The genes are TRBV16 and TRBJ1-2; D remains unclear. Looked up from germline, CDR1 is KGHSY and CDR2 is FQNENV. Trimming took off 0 bases at V and 8 bases at J, with 10 bases between the two ends. This CDR3 comprises 13 residues. The CDR3 loop is CASSQSAEEGYTF. In nucleotides, the CDR3 is TGTGCCAGCAGCCAATCAGCAGAGGAGGGCTACACCTTC.

V is TRBV5-1 and J is TRBJ1-2; D ambiguous. CDR3 length: 12 amino acids. Germline CDR1 and CDR2: SGHRS and YFSETQ. Trimming removed 4 bases from V and 0 bases from J, with 4 bases in between. The chain's CDR3 is CASSMPNYGYTF. In DNA form, the CDR3 reads TGCGCCAGCAGCATGCCTAACTATGGCTACACCTTC.

The CDR3: CASSEIRGGTGELFF. CDR3 nucleotides: TGTGCCAGCAGTGAAATACGGGGGGGGACCGGGGAGCTGTTTTTT. The chain joins TRBV2 to TRBJ2-2, with 8 bases identical to TRBD2. The CDR3 covers 15 residues. Trimming at V came to 2 bases and at J to 5 bases, leaving 4 bases not matched to a gene. Germline CDR1 is SNHLY and CDR2 is FYNNEI.

In its sample, this clone was seen once. The rearrangement links TRBV6-4 to TRBJ1-6; D is undetermined. The V gene's germline CDR1 is MRHNA and CDR2 SNTAGT. Trimming cost V 7 bases and J 6 bases, with 16 bases left between them. The CDR3 covers 15 residues. The CDR3 DNA reads as TGTGCCAGCAACCAAAGGAGAACTAGTAATTCACCCCTCCACTTT. Its translation is CASNQRRTSNSPLHF.

This sequence joins TRBV9 and TRBJ1-1; D uncertain. V dropped 4 bases and J dropped 0 bases, with 10 bases sitting between them. Germline V gene data show CDR1 as SGDLS and CDR2 as YYNGEE. The CDR3 runs 14 residues. CDR3 nucleotides: TGTGCCAGCAGCCCCCAGACGGTGAACACTGAAGCTTTCTTT. Residues: CASSPQTVNTEAFF.

The V call is TRBV25-1, the J call TRBJ1-3; D is perhaps TRBD1 (5 bases). The V end lost 5 bases, the J end lost 0 bases, and 8 bases lay between the germline ends. This CDR3 has 14 residues. From germline, CDR1 is MGHDK and CDR2 SYGVNS. The CDR3 here is CASSSTASGNTIYF. DNA of the CDR3: TGTGCCAGCAGTTCGACAGCCTCTGGAAACACCATATATTTT.

This rearrangement joins TRBV12-2 to TRBJ2-2; TRBD1 was called by the table and not checked on the DNA. TRBV12-2 is deemed a pseudogene. This CDR3 spans 15 amino acids. DNA of the CDR3: TGTGCAAGTCGCCGGAGGGACAGGGGGAACGGGGAGCTGTTTTTT. Translation: CASRRRDRGNGELFF.

V gene TRBV11-2 combines with J gene TRBJ2-1; no reliable D call. CDR3 length: 12 residues. Trimming stripped 1 base from V and 4 bases from J, with 2 bases between. Looked up from germline, CDR1 is SGHAT and CDR2 is FQNNGV. DNA of the CDR3: TGTGCCAGCAGCTTAGGGTACAATGAGCAGTTCTTC. Translation gives CASSLGYNEQFF.

CDR3 sequence: CASSHERGRLNEKLFF. The CDR3 DNA sequence: TGCGCCAGCAGCCATGAAAGGGGACGGCTTAATGAAAAACTGTTTTTT. J is TRBJ1-4 and V is TRBV4-1; a possible D gene is TRBD1 (5 bases). The ends were cut back, 3 bases at V and 4 bases at J, with 15 bases in the middle. CDR3 length: 16 amino acids. CDR1 and CDR2 (germline): MGHRA, YSYEKL.

The chain joins TRBV6-5 to TRBJ1-3; a weak D match, TRBD1 (6 bases). V lost 7 bases to trimming and J lost 11 bases, with 12 bases between them. Germline assignment: CDR1 MNHEY and CDR2 SVGAGI. The CDR3 is 11 amino acids. CDR3: CASTGPGAIYF. CDR3 nucleotides: TGTGCCAGCACGGGCCCAGGGGCCATATATTTT.

J is TRBJ1-2 and V is TRBV6-5, with D unresolved. In germline, CDR1 is MNHEY, CDR2 SVGAGI. V lost 2 bases and J lost 3, with 7 bases in between. The CDR3 has 13 residues. The DNA of the CDR3 is TGTGCCAGCAGTTACAAGCGGGACTATGGCTACACCTTC. Translating gives CASSYKRDYGYTF.

The chain has TRBV19 and TRBJ1-5, with unresolved D. Germline V gives CDR1 LNHDA, CDR2 SQIVND (reference sequence). This CDR3 comprises 12 residues. The V gene lost 8 bases and the J gene lost 9 bases, with 14 bases spanning the gap. The CDR3 protein is CASQRADPPQHF. The CDR3 bases are TGTGCCAGTCAGAGGGCCGATCCGCCCCAGCATTTT.

The chain couples TRBV12-3 or TRBV12-4 to TRBJ1-1; D is possibly TRBD1 (6 bases). The CDR3 extends over 13 amino acids. Trimming took off 3 bases at V and 4 bases at J, with 9 bases between the two ends. The chain's CDR3 is CASSFNRATEAFF. The DNA of the CDR3 is TGTGCCAGCAGTTTTAACAGGGCCACTGAAGCTTTCTTT.

The chain is built from TRBV6-4 and TRBJ2-3; D is tentatively TRBD1 or TRBD2 (5 bases each). V gave up 3 bases and J gave up 2 bases, with 9 bases separating them. In germline, CDR1 is MRHNA, CDR2 SNTAGT. The CDR3 covers 14 residues. CDR3 amino acids: CASSEGRDTDTQYF. The DNA of the CDR3 is TGTGCCAGCAGTGAGGGACGCGACACAGATACGCAGTATTTT.